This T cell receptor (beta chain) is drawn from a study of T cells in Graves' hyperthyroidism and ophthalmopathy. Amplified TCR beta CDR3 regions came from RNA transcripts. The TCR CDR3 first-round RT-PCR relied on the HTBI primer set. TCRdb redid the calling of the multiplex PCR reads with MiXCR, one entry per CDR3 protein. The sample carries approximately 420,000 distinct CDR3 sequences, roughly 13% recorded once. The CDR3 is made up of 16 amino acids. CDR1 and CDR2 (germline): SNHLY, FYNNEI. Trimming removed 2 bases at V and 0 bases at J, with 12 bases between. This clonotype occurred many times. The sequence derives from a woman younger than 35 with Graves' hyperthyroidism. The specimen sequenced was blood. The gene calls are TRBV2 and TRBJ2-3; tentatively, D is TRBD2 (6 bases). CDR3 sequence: CASSESTSRSTDTQYF. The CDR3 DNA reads TGTGCCAGCAGTGAATCGACTAGTAGGAGCACAGATACGCAGTATTTT.